Presented here are 8 T cell receptor beta chains from one specimen sequenced in a study of T cell responses to AZD1222 COVID-19 vaccine. Using immunoSEQ multiplex PCR, the repertoire was profiled, and TCRdb retains in-frame clones only, with some absent. Here the sample spans roughly 200,000 clones, 85% to 90% being singletons. This specimen consisted of peripheral blood, obtained on day 0 of AZD1222 vaccination. The receptors come from an adult in good health.

The chain links TRBV9 to TRBJ2-7, with TRBD1 matching over 8 bases. The CDR3 is made up of 24 amino acids. V lost 0 bases to trimming and J lost 5 bases; unmatched junction nucleotides: 34. Germline CDR1 reads SGDLS; CDR2 reads YYNGEE. CDR3 coding DNA: TGTGCCAGCAGCGTAGACGCAGCCCCTACCGATGCTAGCAGCGAGGACAGGGATCGGCACGAGCAGTACTTC. Protein: CASSVDAAPTDASSEDRDRHEQYF.

V is TRBV7-8 and J is TRBJ2-7; the D gene is possibly TRBD1 (6 bases). This CDR3 has 12 residues. The germline CDR1 and CDR2 sequences are SGHVS and FQNEAQ. V lost 5 bases, J lost 6 bases, and 11 bases lay in between. The CDR3 DNA reads as TGTGCCAGCAGCCGCAGGGGCGGCGAGCAGTACTTC. Protein product: CASSRRGGEQYF.

This clone is a singleton in its sample. This chain joins TRBV20-1 and TRBJ1-2; D unresolved. The CDR3 length is 10 residues. With 7 bases removed from V and 3 bases from J, the gap between germline ends came to 6 bases. Germline-derived CDR1 and CDR2 are DFQATT and SNEGSKA (reference sequence). The CDR3 DNA reads TGCAGTGTGGCAGACTATGGCTACACCTTC. Translation gives CSVADYGYTF.

This chain links TRBV19 with TRBJ1-5; possibly TRBD1 for D (6 bases). CDR1 is LNHDA, CDR2 SQIVND, per germline (reference sequence). Trimming took 9 bases from V and 9 from J, leaving 15 bases between them. This CDR3 has 12 amino acids. The CDR3 loop reads CASGPGARPQHF. The CDR3 DNA sequence: TGTGCCAGCGGCCCGGGGGCAAGGCCCCAGCATTTT.

The genes are TRBV20-1 and TRBJ1-2; possible D gene TRBD1, 6 bases. This CDR3 spans 11 amino acids. V shed 8 bases and J shed 2 bases, with 9 bases lying between them. Germline values: CDR1 DFQATT, CDR2 SNEGSKA (reference sequence). CDR3 bases: TGCAGTCCCGGGACAAACTATGGCTACACCTTC. It yields the protein CSPGTNYGYTF.

This sequence joins TRBV14 and TRBJ1-6; D is undetermined. This CDR3 contains 13 residues. Between the trimmed V and J ends, which lost 1 base and 12 bases, there was a span of 10 bases. CDR1 is SGHDN and CDR2 is FVKESK in the germline V gene. In DNA form, the CDR3 reads TGTGCCAGCAGCCAAGGGCAGTTTCTACCCCTCCACTTT. Translating gives CASSQGQFLPLHF.

This clone was seen a few times. V and J are TRBV2 and TRBJ2-1; 8 bases agree with TRBD2. Germline CDR1 SNHLY, CDR2 FYNNEI. J lost 4 bases, V lost 9 bases, and 8 bases had no gene match. The CDR3 runs 14 residues. The CDR3 is CASRRAGEYNEQFF. CDR3 sequence (DNA): TGTGCCAGTCGGAGAGCGGGGGAGTACAATGAGCAGTTCTTC.

The chain has TRBV5-6 and TRBJ1-6; TRBD1 might be the D (5 bases). The CDR3 runs 17 residues. Between the trimmed V and J ends, which lost 3 bases and 12 bases, there was a span of 25 bases. Germline V lookup: CDR1 SGHDT, CDR2 YYEEEE. The CDR3 protein is CASSYPGSLGTSGPLHF. The CDR3 DNA follows: TGTGCCAGCAGCTACCCGGGATCTTTGGGGACCTCGGGACCCCTCCACTTT.